These 9 T cell receptor beta chains were sequenced from one sample in a study of shared clonotypes between healthy human individuals. Sequenced by immunoSEQ multiplex PCR; TCRdb stores in-frame clones only, minus some. The sample gives about 960,000 clones, about three quarters of which show up once; 1.5% is in the top ten. Input material: memory CD4+ T cells sorted from blood. Documented subset: CD45RA-negative fraction. These receptors were collected from a man between 18 and 29 years old in good health.

The genes are TRBV6-6 and TRBJ1-5; D is ambiguous. There are 13 residues in the CDR3. Trimming removed 6 bases from V and 0 bases from J, with 6 bases in between. The germline CDR1 and CDR2 sequences are MNHNY and SVGAGI (reference sequence). The chain's CDR3 is CASREVSNQPQHF. CDR3 sequence (DNA): TGTGCCAGCAGGGAGGTTAGCAATCAGCCCCAGCATTTT.

Here the CDR3 DNA reads TGCGCCAGCAGCTTGGCAGGGGGACAGGGGACCTCTCGGAATTCACCCCTCCACTTT. Translation: CASSLAGGQGTSRNSPLHF. The chain employs TRBV5-1 and TRBJ1-6, with 10 bases lining up with TRBD1. This CDR3 has 19 residues. V gave up 0 bases and J gave up 7 bases; unmatched junction bases: 13. Germline loops: CDR1 SGHRS, CDR2 YFSETQ.

The J gene is TRBJ2-5, the V gene TRBV5-4; 9 bases are shared with TRBD2. Trimming removed 0 bases from V and 4 bases from J; junction bases left unmatched: 4. The CDR3 runs 15 residues. Germline V gene sequence: CDR1 SGHNT, CDR2 YYREEE (reference sequence). The DNA of the CDR3 is TGTGCCAGCAGCTTGGGTAGCGGGGGTGGAGAGACCCAGTACTTC. This sequence encodes CASSLGSGGGETQYF.

Only one count was recorded for this clone. This chain links TRBV5-1 with TRBJ2-3, with 7 positions matching TRBD2. Germline V lookup: CDR1 SGHRS, CDR2 YFSETQ. V shed 0 bases, J shed 0 bases, and the junction held 4 bases outside the gene matches. The CDR3 runs 16 residues. CDR3 bases: TGCGCCAGCAGCTTGGAGCCGGGGGGTAGCACAGATACGCAGTATTTT. As protein: CASSLEPGGSTDTQYF.

The V gene is TRBV4-1, the J gene TRBJ2-7; 11 positions agree with TRBD2. There are 16 residues in the CDR3. Germline V gene lookup returns CDR1 MGHRA and CDR2 YSYEKL. J was trimmed by 1 base and V by 6 bases; bases with no gene match: 8. Here the CDR3 reads CASSPTGTSGSYEQYF. The CDR3 DNA reads as TGCGCCAGCAGTCCAACCGGGACTAGCGGATCCTACGAGCAGTACTTC.

This clone was found once. V and J are TRBV6-6 and TRBJ2-7, with D maybe TRBD1 (6 bases). CDR3 length: 12 residues. With 2 bases removed from V and 6 bases from J, the gap between germline ends came to 8 bases. CDR1 and CDR2 from the germline V gene are MNHNY and SVGAGI (reference sequence). CDR3 region: CASSYVRGEQYF. CDR3 DNA: TGTGCCAGCAGTTACGTCAGGGGCGAGCAGTACTTC.

This clone occurred once. The CDR3 loop is CATRSEAFF. The CDR3 DNA sequence: TGTGCCACACGTAGTGAAGCTTTCTTT. The chain uses TRBV10-3 and TRBJ1-1, with unresolved D. The CDR3 contains 9 residues. V lost 10 bases to trimming and J lost 7 bases, with 7 bases between them. CDR1 is ENHRY and CDR2 is SYGVKD in the germline V gene.

The genes are TRBV7-6 and TRBJ2-2; D is perhaps TRBD2 (6 bases). CDR1 is SGHVS and CDR2 is FNYEAQ in the germline V gene. V gave up 0 bases and J gave up 4 bases, with 12 bases separating them. The CDR3 length is 16 residues. The CDR3 sequence: CASSLADGSVTGELFF. The CDR3 nucleotides read TGTGCCAGCAGCTTAGCGGACGGGAGTGTCACCGGGGAGCTGTTTTTT.

The gene calls are TRBV7-2 and TRBJ2-3; D gene uncertain. The germline V and J ends were trimmed by 2 bases and 5 bases, with 5 bases remaining between them. This CDR3 is 12 amino acids long. The germline CDR1 and CDR2 sequences are SGHTA and FQGNSA. The CDR3 protein is CASSLLIDTQYF. CDR3 DNA sequence: TGTGCCAGCAGCTTACTTATAGATACGCAGTATTTT.